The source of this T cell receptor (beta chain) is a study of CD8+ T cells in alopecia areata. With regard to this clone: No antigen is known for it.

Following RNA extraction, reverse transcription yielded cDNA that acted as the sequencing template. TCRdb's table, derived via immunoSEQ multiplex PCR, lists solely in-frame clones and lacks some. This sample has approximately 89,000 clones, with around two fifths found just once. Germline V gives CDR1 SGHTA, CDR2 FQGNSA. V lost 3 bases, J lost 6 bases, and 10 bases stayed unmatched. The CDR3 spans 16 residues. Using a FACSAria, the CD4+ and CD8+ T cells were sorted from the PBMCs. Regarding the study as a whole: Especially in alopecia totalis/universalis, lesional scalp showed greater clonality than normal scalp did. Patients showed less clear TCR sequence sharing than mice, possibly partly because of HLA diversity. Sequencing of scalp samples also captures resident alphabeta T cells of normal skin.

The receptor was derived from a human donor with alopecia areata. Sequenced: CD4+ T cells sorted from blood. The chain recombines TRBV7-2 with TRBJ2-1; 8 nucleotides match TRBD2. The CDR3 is CASSLSRGGGINEQFF. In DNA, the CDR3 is TGTGCCAGCAGCTTGTCCCGGGGGGGCGGAATCAATGAGCAGTTCTTC.